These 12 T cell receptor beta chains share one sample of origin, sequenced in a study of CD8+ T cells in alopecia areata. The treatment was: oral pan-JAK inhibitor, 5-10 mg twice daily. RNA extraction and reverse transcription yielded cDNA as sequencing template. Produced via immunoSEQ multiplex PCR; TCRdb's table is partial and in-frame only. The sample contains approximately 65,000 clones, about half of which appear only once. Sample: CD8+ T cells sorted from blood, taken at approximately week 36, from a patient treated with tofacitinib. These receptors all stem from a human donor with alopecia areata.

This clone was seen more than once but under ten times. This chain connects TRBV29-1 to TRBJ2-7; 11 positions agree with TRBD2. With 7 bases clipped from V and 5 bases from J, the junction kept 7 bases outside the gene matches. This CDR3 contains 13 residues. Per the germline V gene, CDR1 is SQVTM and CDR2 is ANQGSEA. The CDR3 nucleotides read TGCAGCGCCATAGCGGGAGGGCCCCACGAGCAGTACTTC. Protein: CSAIAGGPHEQYF.

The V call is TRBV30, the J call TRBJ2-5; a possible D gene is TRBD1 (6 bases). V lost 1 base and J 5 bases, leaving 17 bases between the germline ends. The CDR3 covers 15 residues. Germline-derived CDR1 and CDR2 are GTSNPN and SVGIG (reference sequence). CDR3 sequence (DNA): TGTGCCTGGAGTGCCTCGGGCTCAAGGGGGGAGACCCAGTACTTC. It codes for CAWSASGSRGETQYF.

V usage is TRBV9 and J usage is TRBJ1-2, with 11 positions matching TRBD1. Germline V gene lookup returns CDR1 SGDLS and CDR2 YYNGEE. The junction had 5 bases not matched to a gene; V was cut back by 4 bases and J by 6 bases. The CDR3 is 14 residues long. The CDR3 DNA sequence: TGTGCCAGCAGCACACCGGGACAGGGGGATGGCTACACCTTC. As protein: CASSTPGQGDGYTF.

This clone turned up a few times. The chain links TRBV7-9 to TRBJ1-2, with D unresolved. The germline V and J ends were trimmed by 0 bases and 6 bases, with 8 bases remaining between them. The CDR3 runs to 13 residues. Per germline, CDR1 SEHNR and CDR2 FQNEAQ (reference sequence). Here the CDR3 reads CASSLAVTDGYTF. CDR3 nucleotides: TGTGCCAGCAGCTTAGCCGTGACGGATGGCTACACCTTC.

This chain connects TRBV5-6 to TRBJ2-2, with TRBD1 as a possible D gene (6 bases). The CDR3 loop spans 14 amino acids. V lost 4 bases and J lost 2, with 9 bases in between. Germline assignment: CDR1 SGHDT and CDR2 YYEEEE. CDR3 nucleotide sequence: TGTGCCAGCAGCCCGGGACAAAACACCGGGGAGCTGTTTTTT. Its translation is CASSPGQNTGELFF.

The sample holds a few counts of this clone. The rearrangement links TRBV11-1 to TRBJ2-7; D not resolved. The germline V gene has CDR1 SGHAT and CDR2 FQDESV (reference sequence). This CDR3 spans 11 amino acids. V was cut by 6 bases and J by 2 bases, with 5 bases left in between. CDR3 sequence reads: CASSSPYEQYF. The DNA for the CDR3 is TGTGCCAGCAGTTCCCCCTACGAGCAGTACTTC.

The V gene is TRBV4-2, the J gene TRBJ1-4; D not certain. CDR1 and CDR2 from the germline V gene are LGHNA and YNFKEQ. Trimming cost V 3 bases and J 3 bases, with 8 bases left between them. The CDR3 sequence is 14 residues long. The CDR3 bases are TGTGCCAGCAGCCATAGTGGATCTAATGAAAAACTGTTTTTT. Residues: CASSHSGSNEKLFF.

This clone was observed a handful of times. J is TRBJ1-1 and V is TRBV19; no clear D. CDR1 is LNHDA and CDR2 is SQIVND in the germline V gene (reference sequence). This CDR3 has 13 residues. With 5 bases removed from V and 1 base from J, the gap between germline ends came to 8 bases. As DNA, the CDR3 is TGTGCCAGTAGTCTTTCGGGGAACACTGAAGCTTTCTTT. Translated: CASSLSGNTEAFF.

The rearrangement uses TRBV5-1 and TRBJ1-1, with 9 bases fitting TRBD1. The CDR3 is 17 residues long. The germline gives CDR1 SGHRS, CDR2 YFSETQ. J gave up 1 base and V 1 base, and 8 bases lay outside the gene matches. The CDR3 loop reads CASSLTGGQGRNTEAFF. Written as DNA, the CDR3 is TGCGCCAGCAGCTTGACGGGGGGACAGGGTAGGAACACTGAAGCTTTCTTT.

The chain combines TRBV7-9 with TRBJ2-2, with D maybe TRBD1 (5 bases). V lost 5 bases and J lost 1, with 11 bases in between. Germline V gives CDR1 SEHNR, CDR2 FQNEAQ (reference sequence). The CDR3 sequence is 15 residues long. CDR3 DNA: TGTGCCAGCAGCCCACGGACACAGAACACCGGGGAGCTGTTTTTT. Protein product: CASSPRTQNTGELFF.

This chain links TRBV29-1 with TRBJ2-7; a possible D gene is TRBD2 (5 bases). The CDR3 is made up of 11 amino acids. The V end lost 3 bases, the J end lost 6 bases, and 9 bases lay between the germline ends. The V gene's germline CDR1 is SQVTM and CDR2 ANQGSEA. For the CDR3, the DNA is TGCAGCGTTGAGTCCGGGGTCGAGCAGTACTTC. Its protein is CSVESGVEQYF.

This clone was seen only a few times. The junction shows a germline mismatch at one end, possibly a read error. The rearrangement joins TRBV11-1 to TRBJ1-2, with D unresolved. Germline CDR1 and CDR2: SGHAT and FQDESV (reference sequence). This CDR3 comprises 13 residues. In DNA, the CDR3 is TGTGCCAGCAGCCCGTTAGGATACTACGGCTACACCTTC. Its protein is CASSPLGYYGYTF.